The 14 T cell receptor beta chains listed next were all sequenced from one sample in a study of spatial heterogeneity in lung cancer. Described time point: sample taken at primary tumor resection. MiXCR, applied by TCRdb to the 5' RACE reads, yields one record per CDR3 protein. The sample contains 4,500 to 6,500 distinct CDR3 sequences, about an eighth of which appear only once. Material: normal lung tissue next to the tumor, obtained at surgery. The receptors shown here come from a female donor with early-stage non-small cell lung cancer.

The gene calls are TRBV12-3 or TRBV12-4 and TRBJ2-5, with no clear D. V shed 7 bases and J shed 11 bases, with 23 bases lying between them. The CDR3 runs 14 residues. CDR3 loop: CASMRNTDKSAQYF. CDR3 bases: TGTGCCAGCATGAGGAATACCGACAAGTCGGCTCAGTACTTC.

The chain is built from TRBV6-5 and TRBJ1-1; unclear D gene. Germline loops: CDR1 MNHEY, CDR2 SVGAGI. The CDR3 is 11 residues long. V gave up 5 bases and J gave up 2 bases, with 3 bases separating them. CDR3 nucleotides: TGTGCCAGCAGTGGCAACACTGAAGCTTTCTTT. Translating it yields CASSGNTEAFF.

The chain combines TRBV3-2 with TRBJ2-7; TRBD2 reflects the table's D call only, with no check against the DNA. TRBV3-2 is labeled a pseudogene. There are 18 residues in the CDR3. CDR3 region: CASSQDTSGGGRAYEQYF. CDR3 DNA: TGTGCCAGCAGCCAAGATACTAGCGGGGGGGGCCGGGCCTACGAGCAGTACTTC.

This clonotype rates as medium-sized. The genes are TRBV20-1 and TRBJ2-1; 10 nucleotides align to TRBD2. The length of the CDR3 is 14 residues. Trimming removed 3 bases from V and 6 bases from J; junction bases left unmatched: 5. CDR1 and CDR2 (germline): DFQATT, SNEGSKA (reference sequence). CDR3 sequence reads: CSASIAGGFNEQFF. The CDR3 coding sequence is TGCAGTGCTAGCATAGCGGGAGGTTTCAATGAGCAGTTCTTC.

The rearrangement links TRBV28 to TRBJ1-2, with TRBD1 identical over 7 bases. CDR3 length: 13 residues. CDR1 is MDHEN, CDR2 SYDVKM, per germline. With 3 bases clipped from V and 8 bases from J, the junction kept 6 bases outside the gene matches. The CDR3 nucleotides read TGTGCCAGCAGTTTGGACAGGATCCGCGGCTACACCTTC. Its translation is CASSLDRIRGYTF.

The chain is built from TRBV20-1 and TRBJ2-3; possibly TRBD2 for D (5 bases). Trimming stripped 3 bases from V and 3 bases from J, with 7 bases between. This CDR3 has 12 amino acids. The germline CDR1 and CDR2 sequences are DFQATT and SNEGSKA (reference sequence). In DNA form, the CDR3 reads TGCAGTGCTAGGGGGAGTACAGATACGCAGTATTTT. The encoded protein is CSARGSTDTQYF.

This clonotype was detected many times. The chain carries TRBV20-1 and TRBJ2-5; D is unresolved. The CDR3 spans 11 residues. The ends were cut back, 3 bases at V and 3 bases at J, with 5 bases in the middle. Germline loops: CDR1 DFQATT, CDR2 SNEGSKA (reference sequence). The CDR3, as DNA: TGCAGTGCTAGTGCGGAAGAGACCCAGTACTTC. Amino acids: CSASAEETQYF.

This clonotype was counted many times. V is TRBV29-1 and J is TRBJ2-1; possible D gene TRBD1, 6 bases. The CDR3 totals 12 residues. V dropped 8 bases and J dropped 9 bases, with 17 bases sitting between them. Germline lookup yields CDR1 SQVTM and CDR2 ANQGSEA. The CDR3 sequence is CSTYTQGTEQFF. In nucleotides, the CDR3 is TGCAGCACCTACACACAGGGTACTGAGCAGTTCTTC.

This sequence joins TRBV4-2 and TRBJ1-5; a possible D gene is TRBD1 (5 bases). Trimming pared 1 base from V and 3 bases from J, leaving 7 bases between. Germline CDR1 LGHNA, CDR2 YNFKEQ. This CDR3 is 14 amino acids long. This chain's CDR3 is CASSQAGSNQPQHF. CDR3 nucleotides: TGTGCCAGCAGCCAAGCAGGGTCCAATCAGCCCCAGCATTTT.

Ten or more counts support this clonotype. As DNA, the CDR3 is TGCGCCAGCAGCCCGCAGGGGTCCCCCTACGAGCAGTACTTC. It encodes CASSPQGSPYEQYF. This chain links TRBV5-1 with TRBJ2-7; D possibly corresponds to TRBD1 (6 bases). Trimming left V 4 bases short and J 2 bases short, with 13 bases between. The germline gives CDR1 SGHRS, CDR2 YFSETQ. The CDR3 loop spans 14 amino acids. Full variable domain (outside the CDR3, taken from reference TRBV5-1 and TRBJ2-7): KAGVTQTPRYLIKTRGQQVTLSCSPISGHRSVSWYQQTPGQGLQFLFEYFSETQRNKGNFPGRFSGRQFSNSRSEMNVSTLELGDSALYLCASSPQGSPYEQYFGPGTRLTVT.

This clonotype has a count of ten or more. The rearrangement joins TRBV7-9 to TRBJ2-5, with D perhaps assigned TRBD1 or TRBD2 (5 bases each). Germline V gene lookup returns CDR1 SEHNR and CDR2 FQNEAQ (reference sequence). This CDR3 is 14 amino acids long. The V gene lost 2 bases and the J gene lost 5 bases, with 12 bases spanning the gap. For the CDR3, the DNA is TGTGCCAGCAGCTTAAAGGGGCGGGCGGAGACCCAGTACTTC. It encodes CASSLKGRAETQYF.

The chain couples TRBV7-2 to TRBJ1-1; D uncertain. CDR1 is SGHTA and CDR2 is FQGNSA in the germline V gene. This CDR3 comprises 14 residues. The ends were cut back, 1 base at V and 4 bases at J, with 10 bases in the middle. The DNA of the CDR3 is TGTGCCAGCAGCTTAGTGGGGTGGGGCACTGAAGCTTTCTTT. Translation gives CASSLVGWGTEAFF.

Relative to its sample, this clonotype is medium-sized (0.01 to 0.1%). V gene TRBV12-3 or TRBV12-4 combines with J gene TRBJ1-5; D uncertain. The CDR3 consists of 13 residues. The V end lost 2 bases, the J end lost 5 bases, and 7 bases lay between the germline ends. CDR3 sequence (DNA): TGTGCCAGCAGTTTAAAGCCAGATCAGCCCCAGCATTTT. Amino acids: CASSLKPDQPQHF.

This clonotype was found many times. CDR3 nucleotide sequence: TGCGCCAGCAGCTTGGATGGGGGAAGGAACTATGGCTACACCTTC. It is translated as CASSLDGGRNYGYTF. The gene calls are TRBV5-1 and TRBJ1-2, with D possibly being TRBD1 (5 bases). The CDR3 totals 15 residues. Germline CDR1 reads SGHRS; CDR2 reads YFSETQ. V lost 0 bases, J lost 2 bases, and 11 bases lay in between. The complete variable domain, with remaining parts taken from reference TRBV5-1 and TRBJ1-2, reads KAGVTQTPRYLIKTRGQQVTLSCSPISGHRSVSWYQQTPGQGLQFLFEYFSETQRNKGNFPGRFSGRQFSNSRSEMNVSTLELGDSALYLCASSLDGGRNYGYTFGSGTRLTVV.